There are many counts of the clone carrying this TCR beta chain. The entry originates in a study of T cells in Graves' hyperthyroidism and ophthalmopathy. Diagnoses used clinical symptoms, serum thyroxine and TRAb, thyroid ultrasound and orbital computed tomography. Germline V gene sequence: CDR1 SGHNT, CDR2 YENEEA. This CDR3 has 15 amino acids. V shed 5 bases, J shed 0 bases, and the junction held 6 bases outside the gene matches. Amplified TCR beta CDR3 regions derived from RNA transcripts. The TCR CDR3 was amplified in a first-round RT-PCR using the HTBI primer set. TCRdb re-derived calls from the multiplex PCR reads in MiXCR, one entry per CDR3 protein. The repertoire holds roughly 300,000 distinct CDR3 sequences, with 25% to 30% as singletons.

This clonotype was obtained from a man between 40 and 49 years old with Graves' hyperthyroidism that later progressed to Graves' ophthalmopathy. The sample consisted of blood. This chain uses TRBV11-3 with TRBJ1-2; 7 bases are shared with TRBD1. The chain's CDR3 is CASSPGGTANYGYTF. In nucleotides, the CDR3 is TGTGCCAGCAGCCCTGGCGGGACAGCTAACTATGGCTACACCTTC. The entire variable domain, with the rest obtained from reference TRBV11-3 and TRBJ1-2, is as follows: EAGVVQSPRYKIIEKKQPVAFWCNPISGHNTLYWYLQNLGQGPELLIRYENEEAVDDSQLPKDRFSAERLKGVDSTLKIQPAELGDSAVYLCASSPGGTANYGYTFGSGTRLTVV.